This TCR beta chain originates from a study of cytomegalovirus exposure and HLA in healthy donors. The PCR ran on 60 Vbeta and 13 Jbeta primers. Sequenced by immunoSEQ multiplex PCR; TCRdb stores in-frame clones only, minus some. Of 65,000 to 90,000 clones listed, approximately 78% are singletons. The ends were cut back, 3 bases at V and 0 bases at J, with 6 bases in the middle. The CDR3 loop spans 14 amino acids. The germline gives CDR1 GTSNPN, CDR2 SVGIG (reference sequence). The sequencing input was PBMCs. The V call is TRBV30, the J call TRBJ1-6; D gene unclear. This receptor was identified in a man aged 18-30 years in good health and CMV-seronegative. This CDR3 is CAWSPSSYNSPLHF. Written as DNA, the CDR3 is TGTGCCTGGAGCCCCAGCTCCTATAATTCACCCCTCCACTTT.